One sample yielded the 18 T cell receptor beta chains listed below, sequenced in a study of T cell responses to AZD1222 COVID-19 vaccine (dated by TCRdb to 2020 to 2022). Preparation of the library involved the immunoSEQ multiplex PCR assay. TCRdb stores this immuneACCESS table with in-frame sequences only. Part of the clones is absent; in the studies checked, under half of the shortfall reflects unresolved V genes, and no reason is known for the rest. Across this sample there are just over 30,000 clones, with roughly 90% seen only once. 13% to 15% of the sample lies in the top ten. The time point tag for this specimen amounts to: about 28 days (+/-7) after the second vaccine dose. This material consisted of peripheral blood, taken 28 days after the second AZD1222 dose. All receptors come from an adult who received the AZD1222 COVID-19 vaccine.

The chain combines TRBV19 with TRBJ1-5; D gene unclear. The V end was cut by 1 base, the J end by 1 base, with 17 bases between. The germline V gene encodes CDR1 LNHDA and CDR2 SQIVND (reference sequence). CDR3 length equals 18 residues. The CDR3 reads CASSIAWGGRVSNQPQHF. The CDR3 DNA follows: TGTGCCAGTAGTATAGCCTGGGGAGGAAGGGTGAGCAATCAGCCCCAGCATTTT.

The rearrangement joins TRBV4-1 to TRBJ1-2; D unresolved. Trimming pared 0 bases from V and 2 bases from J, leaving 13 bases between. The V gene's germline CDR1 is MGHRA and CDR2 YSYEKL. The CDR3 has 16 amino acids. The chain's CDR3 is CASSQDIGVANYGYTF. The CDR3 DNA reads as TGCGCCAGCAGCCAAGATATCGGGGTAGCCAACTATGGCTACACCTTC.

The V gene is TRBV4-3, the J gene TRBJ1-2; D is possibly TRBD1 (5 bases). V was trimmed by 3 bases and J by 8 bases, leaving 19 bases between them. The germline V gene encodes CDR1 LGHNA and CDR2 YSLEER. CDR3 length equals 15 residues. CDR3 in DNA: TGCGCCAGCAGCCAGGACCGCCGGGACCGCGACGGCTACACCTTC. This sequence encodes CASSQDRRDRDGYTF.

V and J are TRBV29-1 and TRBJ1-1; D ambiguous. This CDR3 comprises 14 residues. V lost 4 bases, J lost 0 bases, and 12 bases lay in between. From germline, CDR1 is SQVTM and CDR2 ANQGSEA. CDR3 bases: TGCAGCGTTGTTTTCACACTCTTGAACACTGAAGCTTTCTTT. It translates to CSVVFTLLNTEAFF.

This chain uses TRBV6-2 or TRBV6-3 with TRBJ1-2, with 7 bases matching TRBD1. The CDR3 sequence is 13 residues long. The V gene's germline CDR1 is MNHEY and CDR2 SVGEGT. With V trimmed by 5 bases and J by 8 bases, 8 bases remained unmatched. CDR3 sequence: CASSPTGVNGYTF. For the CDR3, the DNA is TGTGCCAGCAGTCCCACAGGGGTCAACGGCTACACCTTC.

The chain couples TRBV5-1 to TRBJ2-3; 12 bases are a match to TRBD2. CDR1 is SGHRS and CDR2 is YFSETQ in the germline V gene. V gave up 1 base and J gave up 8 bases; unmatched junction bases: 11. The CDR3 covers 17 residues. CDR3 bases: TGCGCCAGCAGCTTGTCAGGACTAGCGGGGTATCAGGGTACGCAGTATTTT. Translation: CASSLSGLAGYQGTQYF.

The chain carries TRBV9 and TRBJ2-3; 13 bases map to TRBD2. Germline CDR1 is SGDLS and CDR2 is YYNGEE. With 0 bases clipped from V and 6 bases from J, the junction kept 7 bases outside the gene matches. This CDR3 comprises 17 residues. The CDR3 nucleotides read TGTGCCAGCAGCGTAGACACTAGCGGGGGGGTGAGGGATACGCAGTATTTT. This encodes CASSVDTSGGVRDTQYF. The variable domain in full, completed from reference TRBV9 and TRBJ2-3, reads DSGVTQTPKHLITATGQRVTLRCSPRSGDLSVYWYQQSLDQGLQFLIQYYNGEERAKGNILERFSAQQFPDLHSELNLSSLELGDSALYFCASSVDTSGGVRDTQYFGPGTRLTVL.

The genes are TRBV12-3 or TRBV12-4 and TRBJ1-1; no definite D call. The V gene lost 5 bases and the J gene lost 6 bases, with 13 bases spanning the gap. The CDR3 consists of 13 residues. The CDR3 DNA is TGTGCCAGCAGTGCTTTTGCGGCCGCTGAAGCTTTCTTT. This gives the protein CASSAFAAAEAFF.

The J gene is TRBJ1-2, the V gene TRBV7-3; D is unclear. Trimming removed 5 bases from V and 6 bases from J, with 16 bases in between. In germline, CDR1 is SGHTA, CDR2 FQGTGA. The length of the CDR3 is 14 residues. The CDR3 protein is CASSPAGGYNGYTF. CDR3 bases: TGTGCCAGCAGCCCGGCCGGCGGATATAATGGCTACACCTTC.

CDR3 protein: CASSQQGIYGYTF. CDR3 in DNA: TGTGCCAGTAGTCAACAGGGGATCTATGGCTACACCTTC. The gene calls are TRBV19 and TRBJ1-2, with 7 nucleotides matching TRBD1. Germline V lookup: CDR1 LNHDA, CDR2 SQIVND (reference sequence). This CDR3 contains 13 residues. Trimming removed 5 bases from V and 4 bases from J; junction bases left unmatched: 4.

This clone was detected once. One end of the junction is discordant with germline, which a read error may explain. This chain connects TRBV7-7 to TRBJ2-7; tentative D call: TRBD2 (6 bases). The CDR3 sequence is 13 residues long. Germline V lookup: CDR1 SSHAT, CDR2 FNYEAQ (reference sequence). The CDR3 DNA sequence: TGTGCTAGCAGCTCCGCGGTCGGGGGCGAGCAGTACTTC. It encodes CASSSAVGGEQYF.

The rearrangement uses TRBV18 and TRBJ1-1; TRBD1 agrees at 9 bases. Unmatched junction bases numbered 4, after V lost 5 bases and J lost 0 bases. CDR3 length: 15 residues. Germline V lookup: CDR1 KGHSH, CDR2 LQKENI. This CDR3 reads CASSTGTGLNTEAFF. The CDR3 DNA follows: TGTGCCAGCTCAACCGGGACAGGGCTGAACACTGAAGCTTTCTTT.

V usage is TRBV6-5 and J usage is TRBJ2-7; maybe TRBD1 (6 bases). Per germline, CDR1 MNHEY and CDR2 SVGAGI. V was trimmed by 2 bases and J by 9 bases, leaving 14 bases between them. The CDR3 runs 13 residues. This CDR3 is CASSYVRDIRQYF. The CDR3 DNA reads TGTGCCAGCAGTTACGTCCGGGACATAAGGCAGTACTTC.

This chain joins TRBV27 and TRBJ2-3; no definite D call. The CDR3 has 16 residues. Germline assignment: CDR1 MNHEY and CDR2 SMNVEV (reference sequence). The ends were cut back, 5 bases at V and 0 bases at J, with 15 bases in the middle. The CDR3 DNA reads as TGTGCCAGCAGTATCCGACCAGGTATAAGCACAGATACGCAGTATTTT. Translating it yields CASSIRPGISTDTQYF.

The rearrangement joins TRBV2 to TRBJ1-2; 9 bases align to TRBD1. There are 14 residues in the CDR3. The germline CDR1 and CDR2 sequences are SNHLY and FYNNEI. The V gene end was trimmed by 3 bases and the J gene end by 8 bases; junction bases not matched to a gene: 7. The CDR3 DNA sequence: TGTGCCAGCAGTGACCAACAGGGGGCGAAGGGCTACACCTTC. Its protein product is CASSDQQGAKGYTF.

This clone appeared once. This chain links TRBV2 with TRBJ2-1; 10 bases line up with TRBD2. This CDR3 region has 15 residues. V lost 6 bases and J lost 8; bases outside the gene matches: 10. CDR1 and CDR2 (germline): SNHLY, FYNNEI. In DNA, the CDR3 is TGTGCCAGCAGGAAGGGACGAGCGGGGGGGGATGAGCAGTTCTTC. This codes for CASRKGRAGGDEQFF.

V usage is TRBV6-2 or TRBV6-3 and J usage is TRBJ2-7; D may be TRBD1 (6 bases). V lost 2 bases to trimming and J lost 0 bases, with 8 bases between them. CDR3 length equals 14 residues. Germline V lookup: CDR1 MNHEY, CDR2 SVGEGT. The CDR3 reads CASSYGTNSYEQYF. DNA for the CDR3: TGTGCCAGCAGTTACGGGACAAACTCCTACGAGCAGTACTTC.

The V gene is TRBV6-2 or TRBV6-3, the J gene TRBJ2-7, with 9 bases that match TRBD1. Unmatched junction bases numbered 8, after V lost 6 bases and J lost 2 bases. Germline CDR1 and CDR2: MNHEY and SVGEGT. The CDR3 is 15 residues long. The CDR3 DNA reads TGTGCCAGCAGCCTTACAGGGGGCGGTACCTACGAGCAGTACTTC. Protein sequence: CASSLTGGGTYEQYF.